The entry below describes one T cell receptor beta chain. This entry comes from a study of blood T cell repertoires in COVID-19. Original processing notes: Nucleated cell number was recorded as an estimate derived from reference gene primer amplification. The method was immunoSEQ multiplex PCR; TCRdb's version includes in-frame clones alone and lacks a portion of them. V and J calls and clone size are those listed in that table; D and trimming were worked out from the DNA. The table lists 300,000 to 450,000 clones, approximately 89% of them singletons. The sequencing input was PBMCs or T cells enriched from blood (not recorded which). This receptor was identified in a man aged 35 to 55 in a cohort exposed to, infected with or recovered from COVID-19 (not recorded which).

The DNA of the CDR3 is TGTGCCAGCAGTTTTTACGGACAGGGAGTAGCAACTAATGAAAAACTGTTTTTT. This translates into CASSFYGQGVATNEKLFF. The chain joins TRBV28 to TRBJ1-4; 8 bases are a match to TRBD1. Germline CDR1 is MDHEN and CDR2 is SYDVKM. V shed 3 bases, J shed 0 bases, and the junction held 9 bases outside the gene matches. CDR3 length equals 18 residues.